Reported below is one T cell receptor (beta chain). This entry comes from a study of blood T cell repertoires in COVID-19. Some clones are missing from TCRdb's copy, which holds only in-frame ones; the method was immunoSEQ multiplex PCR. The data hold around 340,000 clones, with about nine tenths observed a single time. The receptor was derived from a woman in her thirties who had been exposed to COVID-19. The specimen sequenced was PBMCs or T cells enriched from blood (not recorded which).

Written as DNA, the CDR3 is TGTGCCAGCAGCTCTGGACAGGGGGCAAGCAATCAGCCCCAGCATTTT. Its protein product is CASSSGQGASNQPQHF. The chain recombines TRBV13 with TRBJ1-5; TRBD1 matches 11 bases. Losses at the gene ends were 4 bases for V and 1 base for J; bases not matched to a gene: 3. The CDR3 is 16 amino acids. In germline, CDR1 is PRHDT, CDR2 FYEKMQ (reference sequence).